This T cell receptor beta chain emerged from a study of T cells in women clearing cervical HPV infection. Sequencing used immunoSEQ multiplex PCR; TCRdb keeps in-frame clones, though not all of them. The listing contains more than 25,000 clones. The CDR3 is 12 residues long. Germline CDR1 MNHEY, CDR2 SVGEGT. The germline V and J ends were trimmed by 5 bases and 1 base, with 6 bases remaining between them. Notes on this clone: The missing CDR3 end, 3 residues past where the read stops, is filled in from the germline J gene.

Sequenced material: blood buffy coat. The chain recombines TRBV6-2 or TRBV6-3 with TRBJ2-7, with D unclear. The clonotype was recovered from a woman between 18 and 70 years old with a cervical HPV16 infection that either progressed to CIN3+ or cleared (not recorded which). The CDR3 here is CASSPSSYEQYF. CDR3 DNA (partial): TGTGCCAGCAGTCCCTCGTCCTACGAG.